Following are 7 T cell receptor beta chains from one sample sequenced in a study of blood T cell repertoires in COVID-19. Generated by immunoSEQ multiplex PCR, the TCRdb table keeps only in-frame clones and is missing some. The repertoire holds approximately 88,000 clones, around 80% seen once, with 20% in the top ten. The sequencing sample was made of peripheral blood. These receptors were obtained from a woman aged 80 or over with active or convalescent COVID-19.

The chain's CDR3 is CASSQSTGEVYEQYF. The CDR3 coding sequence is TGCGCCAGCAGCCAATCGACAGGGGAGGTCTACGAGCAGTACTTC. The rearrangement links TRBV4-3 to TRBJ2-7, with 8 nucleotides matching TRBD1. CDR3 length: 15 amino acids. Germline trimming cut 2 bases from V and 3 bases from J; bases unmatched to any gene: 6. The V gene's germline CDR1 is LGHNA and CDR2 YSLEER.

The rearrangement joins TRBV29-1 to TRBJ1-4; D gene uncertain. V lost 2 bases and J lost 8, with 6 bases in between. This CDR3 has 11 amino acids. Germline V gene sequence: CDR1 SQVTM, CDR2 ANQGSEA. For the CDR3, the DNA is TGCAGCGTTGAAACGGGGGAAAAACTGTTTTTT. This sequence encodes CSVETGEKLFF.

The rearrangement joins TRBV5-5 to TRBJ1-2; 8 nucleotides match TRBD1. The CDR3 length is 15 residues. Looked up from germline, CDR1 is SGHKS and CDR2 is YYEKEE (reference sequence). Trimming cost V 0 bases and J 13 bases; bases outside gene matches: 14. This chain's CDR3 is CASSLDLPGQGECTF. CDR3 nucleotides: TGTGCCAGCAGCTTGGACCTCCCCGGACAGGGCGAGTGCACCTTC.

This sequence joins TRBV13 and TRBJ1-3; maybe TRBD1 (6 bases). Trimming took off 5 bases at V and 4 bases at J, with 21 bases between the two ends. Germline V gives CDR1 PRHDT, CDR2 FYEKMQ (reference sequence). This CDR3 spans 17 amino acids. The CDR3 region is CASSHARGANSGNTIYF. The CDR3 nucleotides read TGTGCCAGCAGCCATGCTCGGGGGGCGAATTCAGGAAACACCATATATTTT.

This sequence joins TRBV20-1 and TRBJ2-3; tentative D call: TRBD1 (5 bases). Between the trimmed V and J ends, which lost 6 bases and 3 bases, there was a span of 7 bases. This CDR3 has 11 residues. Germline lookup yields CDR1 DFQATT and CDR2 SNEGSKA (reference sequence). DNA for the CDR3: TGCAGTGCAAGACAGACAGATACGCAGTATTTT. Its protein is CSARQTDTQYF.

V gene TRBV28 combines with J gene TRBJ1-3; TRBD1 agrees at 7 bases. V lost 6 bases and J lost 0; bases outside the gene matches: 11. The germline gives CDR1 MDHEN, CDR2 SYDVKM. CDR3 size: 17 residues. The CDR3 region is CASRTYLGTASGNTIYF. The CDR3 DNA reads as TGTGCCAGCAGGACCTATTTAGGGACAGCCTCTGGAAACACCATATATTTT.

V usage is TRBV27 and J usage is TRBJ2-7, with D perhaps matching TRBD1 (6 bases). Germline CDR1 is MNHEY and CDR2 is SMNVEV (reference sequence). V dropped 9 bases and J dropped 7 bases, with 13 bases sitting between them. This CDR3 is 11 amino acids long. CDR3 nucleotides: TGTGCCAGTGAAAAAGGGGGAGAGCAGTACTTC. Amino acid sequence: CASEKGGEQYF.